This T cell receptor (beta chain) stems from a study of CD8+ T cells in alopecia areata (dated by TCRdb to the late 2010s). With respect to the entire study: The treated patients, all with moderate-to-severe alopecia areata, were enrolled in an open-label pilot trial of oral tofacitinib given at 5 to 10 mg twice daily. Tofacitinib was given for 6 to 18 months, followed by 6 months of follow-up off drug to assess delayed response and recurrence. Scalp clonality was compared among normal scalp (n=4), patchy alopecia areata scalp (n=8), and alopecia totalis/universalis scalp (n=8). Patients on tofacitinib were biopsied at baseline and after 4 and 24 weeks of treatment, and several of the patients also had a later scalp biopsy. In treated patients, disease severity was measured using the SALT score, which gives the percentage of scalp surface area affected. The study used high-throughput TCRbeta sequencing to examine T cell clonal expansion in alopecia areata, in both the C3H/HeJ mouse model and human patients. The RNA source kit depended on sample type: the PAXgene miRNA kit for fixed scalp, the miRNeasy kit for PBMCs, and the RNeasy kit for mouse skin. Human TCRbeta sequencing covered scalp tissue and sorted CD4+ and CD8+ peripheral blood T cells from patchy and totalis/universalis alopecia areata patients and healthy controls. TCRbeta CDR3 regions were amplified by immunoSEQ multiplex PCR with 35 Vbeta forward and 13 Jbeta reverse primers.

In regard to this clone: Its antigen is unknown. Base qualities are missing; no much larger clone stands one base away.

The library was produced with the immunoSEQ multiplex PCR assay. For TCR sequencing, RNA was extracted from every sample and reverse transcribed into cDNA to serve as template. SuperScript III was used to make first-strand cDNA, primed with a 2:1 mix of oligo-dT and random hexamers. A synthetic immune receptor repertoire was used to gauge amplification bias, and whatever bias remained was removed computationally. On the study's bioinformatics: After raw reads were preprocessed to remove errors, the CDR3 was defined following IMGT conventions as running from the conserved cysteine to phenylalanine. Clonality was calculated as 1 minus Shannon entropy normalized by log2 of the number of productive unique TCRs. CD4 or CD8 identity of scalp clones was inferred by cross-referencing scalp TCRbeta sequences with sorted blood CD4 and CD8 repertoires. TCRdb retrieved this table from immuneACCESS and kept in-frame rearrangements only. Not all clones are present; in checked studies, unresolved V genes account for under half, and no reason is known for the remainder. D and trimming were read from the DNA, whereas the V and J calls and clone size are those reported in that table. This sample has fewer than 350,000 clones in its table, and roughly 64% of those were observed once. In total, the top ten clones hold approximately 1.7% of the sample.

V is pared back by 5 bases and J by 0 bases, with 7 bases lying between the germline termini. The germline V gene yields MRHNA for CDR1 and SNTAGT for CDR2. Measured from the cysteine to the phenylalanine, the CDR3 is 13 residues long. Just CDR3 DNA is preserved here, 39 bases in frame from base 1. The time point label for this specimen denotes: about 25 weeks on oral tofacitinib. Interpreted using the paper, the treatment or condition label stands for: oral pan-JAK inhibitor, 5-10 mg twice daily. Peripheral blood and lesional scalp punch biopsies were obtained from patients with alopecia areata. PBMCs were isolated by density centrifugation and stained for CD3, CD4 and CD8, after which CD4+ and CD8+ T cells were sorted on a FACSAria. The investigation overall reported the following: Compared with normal scalp, lesional scalp, particularly in alopecia totalis/universalis, had higher clonality and more expanded CD8+ clones, which suggests antigenic drive. Unlike mouse skin, which is dominated by gammadelta T cells, normal human skin has resident alphabeta T cells that are also sequenced, and this complicates analysis of the scalp TCR repertoire. Because the treated cohort was small and had just a single nonresponder, larger studies are needed to establish links between baseline CD8+ expansion and response. Tofacitinib significantly lowered scalp clonality and the number of expanded CD8+ clones among the top 100 scalp clones. Many expanded lesional clones were found to persist in scalp and blood during tofacitinib treatment, and relapse after treatment cessation may be partly explained by this persistence. Shared TCR sequences between patients were less evident than in mice, which may be partly attributable to HLA diversity in the patient population.

This clonotype originated in a human donor with alopecia areata. The specimen was CD4+ T cells sorted from blood, collected at week 24, from a patient treated with tofacitinib. Here the chain combines TRBV6-4 and TRBJ1-1, with no D gene named confidently. The nucleotide sequence is TGTGCCAGCAGTACGGAATTGAACACTGAAGCTTTCTTT. The resulting protein is CASSTELNTEAFF.